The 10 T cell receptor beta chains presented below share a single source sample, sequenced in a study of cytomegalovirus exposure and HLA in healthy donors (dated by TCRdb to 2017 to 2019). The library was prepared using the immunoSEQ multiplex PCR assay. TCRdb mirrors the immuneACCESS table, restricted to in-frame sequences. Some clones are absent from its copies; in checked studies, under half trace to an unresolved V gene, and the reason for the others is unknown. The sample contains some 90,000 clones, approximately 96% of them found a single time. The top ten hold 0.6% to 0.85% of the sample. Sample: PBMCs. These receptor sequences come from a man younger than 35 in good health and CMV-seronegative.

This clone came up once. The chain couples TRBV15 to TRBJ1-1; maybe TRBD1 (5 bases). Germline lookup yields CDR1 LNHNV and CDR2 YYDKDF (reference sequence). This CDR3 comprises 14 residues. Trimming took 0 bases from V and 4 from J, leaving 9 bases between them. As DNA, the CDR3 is TGTGCCACCAGCAGAGAGGGGACTAGCACTGAAGCTTTCTTT. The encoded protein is CATSREGTSTEAFF.

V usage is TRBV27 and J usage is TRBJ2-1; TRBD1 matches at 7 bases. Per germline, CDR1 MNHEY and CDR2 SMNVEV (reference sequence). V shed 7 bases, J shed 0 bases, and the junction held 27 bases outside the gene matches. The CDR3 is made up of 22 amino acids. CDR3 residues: CASKEFIMERQGRPLSYNEQFF. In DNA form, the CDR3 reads TGTGCCAGCAAGGAGTTTATAATGGAGCGACAGGGTAGACCCCTCTCCTACAATGAGCAGTTCTTC.

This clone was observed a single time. The CDR3 loop reads CASSLVGGTDTQYF. CDR3 DNA sequence: TGTGCCAGCAGCTTAGTGGGGGGGACAGATACGCAGTATTTT. This chain links TRBV11-2 with TRBJ2-3; 7 bases align to TRBD2. The junction had 1 base not matched to a gene; V was cut back by 1 base and J by 3 bases. Germline V lookup: CDR1 SGHAT, CDR2 FQNNGV. There are 14 residues in the CDR3. Filled out from reference TRBV11-2 and TRBJ2-3, the complete variable domain reads EAGVAQSPRYKIIEKRQSVAFWCNPISGHATLYWYQQILGQGPKLLIQFQNNGVVDDSQLPKDRFSAERLKGVDSTLKIQPAKLEDSAVYLCASSLVGGTDTQYFGPGTRLTVL.

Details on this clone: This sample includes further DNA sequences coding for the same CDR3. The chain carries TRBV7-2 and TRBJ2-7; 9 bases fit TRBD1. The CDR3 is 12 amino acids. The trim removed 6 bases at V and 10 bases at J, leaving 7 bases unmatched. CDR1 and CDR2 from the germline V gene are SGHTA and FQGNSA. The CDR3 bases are TGTGCCAGCAGTCTAGGGGACAGGGAACAGTACGTC. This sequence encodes CASSLGDREQYV.

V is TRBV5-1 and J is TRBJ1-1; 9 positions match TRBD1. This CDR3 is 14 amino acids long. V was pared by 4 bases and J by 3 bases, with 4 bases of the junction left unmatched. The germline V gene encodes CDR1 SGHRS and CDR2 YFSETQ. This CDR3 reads CASSTGQGDTEAFF. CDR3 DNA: TGCGCCAGCAGCACGGGACAGGGCGACACTGAAGCTTTCTTT.

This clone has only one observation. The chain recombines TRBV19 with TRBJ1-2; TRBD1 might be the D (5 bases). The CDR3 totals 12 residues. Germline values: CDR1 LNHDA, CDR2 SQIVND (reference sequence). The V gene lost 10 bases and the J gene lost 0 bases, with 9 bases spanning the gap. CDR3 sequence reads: CATQGANYGYTF. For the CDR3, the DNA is TGTGCCACCCAAGGGGCTAACTATGGCTACACCTTC.

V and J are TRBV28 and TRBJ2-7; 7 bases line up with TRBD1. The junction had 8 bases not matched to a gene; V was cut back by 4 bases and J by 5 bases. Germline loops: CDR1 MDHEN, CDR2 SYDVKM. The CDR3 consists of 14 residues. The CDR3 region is CASSYRGEKDEQYF. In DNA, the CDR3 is TGTGCCAGCAGTTACAGGGGAGAGAAGGACGAGCAGTACTTC. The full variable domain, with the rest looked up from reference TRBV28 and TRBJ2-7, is DVKVTQSSRYLVKRTGEKVFLECVQDMDHENMFWYRQDPGLGLRLIYFSYDVKMKEKGDIPEGYSVSREKKERFSLILESASTNQTSMYLCASSYRGEKDEQYFGPGTRLTVT.

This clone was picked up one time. The CDR3 reads CASSAGQGEGYGYTF. As DNA, the CDR3 is TGTGCCAGCAGCGCAGGACAGGGAGAAGGGTATGGCTACACCTTC. This chain links TRBV9 with TRBJ1-2, with TRBD1 identical over 8 bases. From germline, CDR1 is SGDLS and CDR2 YYNGEE. J was trimmed by 5 bases and V by 3 bases; bases with no gene match: 9. The CDR3 runs to 15 residues.

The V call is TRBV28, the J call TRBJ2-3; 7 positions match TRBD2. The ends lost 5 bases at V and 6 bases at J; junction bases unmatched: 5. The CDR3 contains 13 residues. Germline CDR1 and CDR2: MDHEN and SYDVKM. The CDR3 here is CASSPLLADTQYF. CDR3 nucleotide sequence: TGTGCCAGCAGTCCATTACTAGCGGATACGCAGTATTTT.

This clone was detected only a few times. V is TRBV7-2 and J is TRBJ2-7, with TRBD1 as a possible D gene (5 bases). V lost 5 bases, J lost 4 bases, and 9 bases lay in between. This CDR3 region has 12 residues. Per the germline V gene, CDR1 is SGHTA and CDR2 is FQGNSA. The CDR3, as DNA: TGTGCCAGCAGCGACAGTGTTTACGAGCAGTACTTC. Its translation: CASSDSVYEQYF. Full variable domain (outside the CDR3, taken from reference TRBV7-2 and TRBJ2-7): GAGVSQSPSNKVTEKGKDVELRCDPISGHTALYWYRQSLGQGLEFLIYFQGNSAPDKSGLPSDRFSAERTGGSVSTLTIQRTQQEDSAVYLCASSDSVYEQYFGPGTRLTVT.